Below, one T cell receptor beta chain is given with its context. The CDR3 runs 13 residues. V trimming: 6 bases; J trimming: 1 base; junction bases outside the gene matches: 4. Germline CDR1 SGHNT, CDR2 YYREEE (reference sequence). This record comes from a study of blood T cell repertoires in COVID-19. Study details: COVID-19 samples from acute and convalescent phases originated in the United States, Italy and Spain.

TCRdb's copy holds only in-frame clones and misses some; the assay was immunoSEQ multiplex PCR. Of over 200,000 clones in the sample, about nine tenths were seen once. The sample consisted of peripheral blood. This receptor was identified in a man in his fifties or sixties with COVID-19, enrolled during active disease. The rearrangement joins TRBV5-4 to TRBJ2-7, with TRBD1 matching 7 bases. The CDR3 region is CASTRDSSYEQYF. CDR3 nucleotide sequence: TGTGCCAGCACCCGGGACAGTTCCTACGAGCAGTACTTC.